Listed below are T cell receptor beta chains from one sample, sequenced in a study of shared clonotypes between healthy human individuals. Sequenced by immunoSEQ multiplex PCR; TCRdb stores in-frame clones only, minus some. Found here are millions of clones, about 95% of them singletons; the top ten hold about 1.1%. Source material: naive CD8+ T cells sorted from blood. All receptors come from a man aged 18 to 30 in good health. CDR3s include the opening cysteine and the closing phenylalanine or tryptophan. D genes are given only for firm matches. Expanded clones get a size class; other rows say once, few or many, or leave the size out.

clone_size: .
j_call: TRBJ1-3
d_call: .
v_call: TRBV5-4
cdr3_length: 16
cdr3_aa: CASSLGRPSSGNTIYF
cdr3_nt: TGTGCCAGCAGCTTAGGACGGCCCAGCTCTGGAAACACCATATATTTT

clone_size: .
j_call: TRBJ2-1
d_call: TRBD2
v_call: TRBV18
cdr3_length: 17
cdr3_aa: CASSLHSGTSVYNEQFF
cdr3_nt: TGTGCCAGCTCACTACATTCCGGGACTAGCGTTTACAATGAGCAGTTCTTC

clone_size: .
j_call: TRBJ1-1
d_call: .
v_call: TRBV10-1
cdr3_length: 14
cdr3_aa: CASSADSLNTEAFF
cdr3_nt: TGCGCCAGCAGCGCGGACAGCTTGAACACTGAAGCTTTCTTT

clone_size: .
j_call: TRBJ2-6
d_call: .
v_call: TRBV9
cdr3_length: 18
cdr3_aa: CASSVPPGHPSGANVLTF
cdr3_nt: TGTGCCAGCAGCGTACCCCCGGGACATCCCTCTGGGGCCAACGTCCTGACTTTC

clone_size: .
j_call: TRBJ2-3
d_call: .
v_call: TRBV5-6
cdr3_length: 14
cdr3_aa: CASSLEAGWDTQYF
cdr3_nt: TGTGCCAGCAGCTTGGAGGCAGGATGGGATACGCAGTATTTT

clone_size: once
j_call: TRBJ2-7
d_call: .
v_call: TRBV11-2
cdr3_length: 13
cdr3_aa: CASSLGLAYEQYF
cdr3_nt: TGTGCCAGCAGCTTAGGGCTGGCCTACGAGCAGTACTTC

clone_size: .
j_call: TRBJ1-5
d_call: .
v_call: TRBV7-8
cdr3_length: 12
cdr3_aa: CASSDANQPQHF
cdr3_nt: TGTGCCAGCAGCGACGCCAATCAGCCCCAGCATTTT

clone_size: .
j_call: TRBJ2-1
d_call: .
v_call: TRBV10-3
cdr3_length: 12
cdr3_aa: CATLDSYNEQFF
cdr3_nt: TGTGCCACCTTGGACAGCTACAATGAGCAGTTCTTC

clone_size: .
j_call: TRBJ2-3
d_call: TRBD2
v_call: TRBV27
cdr3_length: 17
cdr3_aa: CASSSGLAGGSTDTQYF
cdr3_nt: TGTGCCAGCAGTTCGGGACTAGCGGGGGGAAGCACAGATACGCAGTATTTT

clone_size: .
j_call: TRBJ2-7
d_call: TRBD2
v_call: TRBV2
cdr3_length: 15
cdr3_aa: CASVPWTSPGDEQYF
cdr3_nt: TGTGCCAGCGTCCCGTGGACTAGCCCAGGGGACGAGCAGTACTTC

clone_size: .
j_call: TRBJ2-1
d_call: TRBD2
v_call: TRBV7-8
cdr3_length: 15
cdr3_aa: CASSLSGGFYNEQFF
cdr3_nt: TGTGCCAGCAGCCTTAGCGGGGGGTTTTACAATGAGCAGTTCTTC

clone_size: .
j_call: TRBJ2-1
d_call: TRBD2
v_call: TRBV9
cdr3_length: 15
cdr3_aa: CASSMAGLAGDEQFF
cdr3_nt: TGTGCCAGCAGCATGGCGGGGCTAGCGGGCGATGAGCAGTTCTTC

clone_size: .
j_call: TRBJ2-7
d_call: .
v_call: TRBV6-5
cdr3_length: 14
cdr3_aa: CASSYSASSYEQYF
cdr3_nt: TGTGCCAGCAGTTACTCGGCTAGCTCCTACGAGCAGTACTTC

clone_size: once
j_call: TRBJ2-7
d_call: TRBD2
v_call: TRBV7-8
cdr3_length: 16
cdr3_aa: CASSFPSGGLSYEQYF
cdr3_nt: TGTGCCAGCAGCTTTCCTAGCGGGGGGCTCTCCTACGAGCAGTACTTC

clone_size: .
j_call: TRBJ2-7
d_call: .
v_call: TRBV7-9
cdr3_length: 14
cdr3_aa: CASSLVGGNYEQYF
cdr3_nt: TGTGCCAGCAGCTTAGTCGGGGGAAACTACGAGCAGTACTTC

clone_size: .
j_call: TRBJ2-7
d_call: TRBD2
v_call: TRBV4-1
cdr3_length: 15
cdr3_aa: CASSLTASGSYEQYF
cdr3_nt: TGCGCCAGCAGCCTTACTGCTAGCGGCTCCTACGAGCAGTACTTC

clone_size: .
j_call: TRBJ1-1
d_call: .
v_call: TRBV28
cdr3_length: 14
cdr3_aa: CASILPDRNTEAFF
cdr3_nt: TGTGCCAGCATACTCCCTGACAGAAACACTGAAGCTTTCTTT

clone_size: .
j_call: TRBJ2-2
d_call: TRBD1
v_call: TRBV28
cdr3_length: 16
cdr3_aa: CASRSPGQGDSGELFF
cdr3_nt: TGTGCCAGCAGGTCGCCGGGACAGGGGGATTCCGGGGAGCTGTTTTTT

clone_size: .
j_call: TRBJ2-5
d_call: TRBD2
v_call: TRBV20-1
cdr3_length: 11
cdr3_aa: CSGTTGETQYF
cdr3_nt: TGCAGCGGGACTACCGGAGAGACCCAGTACTTC

clone_size: .
j_call: TRBJ1-1
d_call: .
v_call: TRBV7-9
cdr3_length: 14
cdr3_aa: CASSSSGGGDEAFF
cdr3_nt: TGTGCCAGCAGCTCCTCAGGAGGGGGAGATGAAGCTTTCTTT

clone_size: .
j_call: TRBJ2-7
d_call: .
v_call: TRBV4-1
cdr3_length: 13
cdr3_aa: CASSQDLTYEQYF
cdr3_nt: TGCGCCAGCAGCCAAGATCTCACCTACGAGCAGTACTTC

clone_size: .
j_call: TRBJ2-7
d_call: .
v_call: TRBV7-8
cdr3_length: 14
cdr3_aa: CASSLSGSVYEQYF
cdr3_nt: TGTGCCAGCAGCTTATCCGGGAGTGTCTACGAGCAGTACTTC

clone_size: .
j_call: TRBJ2-2
d_call: .
v_call: TRBV7-6
cdr3_length: 14
cdr3_aa: CASRPEANTGELFF
cdr3_nt: TGTGCCAGCAGACCCGAGGCGAACACCGGGGAGCTGTTTTTT

clone_size: .
j_call: TRBJ2-7
d_call: .
v_call: TRBV9
cdr3_length: 14
cdr3_aa: CASSVADGPYEQYF
cdr3_nt: TGTGCCAGCAGCGTAGCTGACGGCCCCTACGAGCAGTACTTC

clone_size: .
j_call: TRBJ2-7
d_call: .
v_call: TRBV5-1
cdr3_length: 14
cdr3_aa: CASSRDSAQDEQYF
cdr3_nt: TGCGCCAGCAGCCGTGACAGCGCCCAGGACGAGCAGTACTTC

clone_size: .
j_call: TRBJ2-1
d_call: TRBD2
v_call: TRBV7-8
cdr3_length: 15
cdr3_aa: CASSSGLAADNEQFF
cdr3_nt: TGTGCCAGCAGCTCGGGACTAGCGGCAGACAATGAGCAGTTCTTC

clone_size: .
j_call: TRBJ2-2
d_call: .
v_call: TRBV6-4
cdr3_length: 12
cdr3_aa: CASRDFTGELFF
cdr3_nt: TGTGCCAGCAGGGATTTCACCGGGGAGCTGTTTTTT

clone_size: .
j_call: TRBJ1-5
d_call: TRBD1
v_call: TRBV27
cdr3_length: 14
cdr3_aa: CASSLTGLNQPQHF
cdr3_nt: TGTGCCAGCAGTTTGACAGGGTTAAATCAGCCCCAGCATTTT

clone_size: .
j_call: TRBJ2-2
d_call: .
v_call: TRBV6-5
cdr3_length: 15
cdr3_aa: CASSQRQVRSGELFF
cdr3_nt: TGTGCCAGCAGTCAAAGACAGGTCCGGAGCGGGGAGCTGTTTTTT

clone_size: .
j_call: TRBJ2-1
d_call: .
v_call: TRBV27
cdr3_length: 15
cdr3_aa: CASSSGVASYNEQFF
cdr3_nt: TGTGCCAGCAGTTCCGGGGTCGCCTCCTACAATGAGCAGTTCTTC

clone_size: .
j_call: TRBJ2-7
d_call: .
v_call: TRBV9
cdr3_length: 12
cdr3_aa: CASSIQGGEQYF
cdr3_nt: TGTGCCAGCAGCATCCAGGGTGGAGAGCAGTACTTC

clone_size: .
j_call: TRBJ2-7
d_call: .
v_call: TRBV6-5
cdr3_length: 13
cdr3_aa: CASSYGAGYEQYF
cdr3_nt: TGTGCCAGCAGTTACGGGGCAGGCTACGAGCAGTACTTC

clone_size: .
j_call: TRBJ2-7
d_call: .
v_call: TRBV7-2
cdr3_length: 16
cdr3_aa: CASSERAVGRAYEQYF
cdr3_nt: TGTGCCAGCAGCGAGAGGGCGGTCGGGAGAGCTTACGAGCAGTACTTC

clone_size: .
j_call: TRBJ1-2
d_call: .
v_call: TRBV29-1
cdr3_length: 15
cdr3_aa: CSAADWDGANYGYTF
cdr3_nt: TGCAGCGCCGCGGACTGGGACGGAGCTAACTATGGCTACACCTTC

clone_size: .
j_call: TRBJ2-2
d_call: .
v_call: TRBV9
cdr3_length: 17
cdr3_aa: CASSVGGQIANTGELFF
cdr3_nt: TGTGCCAGCAGCGTAGGAGGACAGATCGCGAACACCGGGGAGCTGTTTTTT

clone_size: .
j_call: TRBJ1-1
d_call: TRBD1
v_call: TRBV9
cdr3_length: 15
cdr3_aa: CASSAQRTGGTEAFF
cdr3_nt: TGTGCCAGCAGCGCCCAAAGGACAGGGGGCACTGAAGCTTTCTTT

clone_size: .
j_call: TRBJ2-1
d_call: TRBD2
v_call: TRBV9
cdr3_length: 13
cdr3_aa: CASSKTSAVEQFF
cdr3_nt: TGTGCCAGCAGCAAGACTAGCGCTGTTGAGCAGTTCTTC

clone_size: .
j_call: TRBJ2-5
d_call: .
v_call: TRBV4-1
cdr3_length: 13
cdr3_aa: CASSQGEGKTQYF
cdr3_nt: TGCGCCAGCAGCCAAGGTGAGGGCAAGACCCAGTACTTC